The next 14 T cell receptor beta chains were all read from a single sample in a study of somatic mutations in cytotoxic T cells in rheumatoid arthritis. The assay was immunoSEQ multiplex PCR, and TCRdb's table has in-frame clones only and misses some. The table records about 10,000 clones, approximately 70% of them present only once. Sequenced input: CD8+ T cells sorted from blood. These receptors were taken from a man aged 60 to 75 in good health.

J is TRBJ2-7 and V is TRBV27; D ambiguous. V gave up 6 bases and J gave up 4 bases, with 16 bases separating them. The CDR3 spans 14 residues. CDR1 is MNHEY and CDR2 is SMNVEV in the germline V gene (reference sequence). The CDR3 protein is CASSYRGGHYEQYF. Here the CDR3 DNA reads TGTGCCAGCAGCTACCGCGGCGGCCATTACGAGCAGTACTTC.

This rearrangement joins TRBV6-8 to TRBJ1-1; D is perhaps TRBD1 (6 bases). This CDR3 region has 14 residues. Germline CDR1 and CDR2: MNHGY and SAAAGT. The V and J ends lost 6 bases and 0 bases respectively, with 11 bases between them. CDR3 protein: CASRYRVMNTEAFF. DNA of the CDR3: TGTGCCAGCAGATACAGGGTCATGAACACTGAAGCTTTCTTT.

The chain recombines TRBV6-1 with TRBJ2-6, with a tentative D call TRBD1 (5 bases). Germline V gene sequence: CDR1 MNHNS, CDR2 SASEGT. CDR3 length: 15 amino acids. V dropped 3 bases and J dropped 0 bases, with 6 bases sitting between them. Written as DNA, the CDR3 is TGTGCCAGCAGTGACAGGGCCTCTGGGGCCAACGTCCTGACTTTC. Translating gives CASSDRASGANVLTF.

Only one count was recorded for this clone. The chain recombines TRBV7-8 with TRBJ2-5, with D uncertain. The J call may be mistaken, given a closer DNA end match to TRBJ2-7. The CDR3 contains 17 residues. In germline, CDR1 is SGHVS, CDR2 FQNEAQ. The CDR3 protein is CASSLVLHKPNPYEQYF. CDR3 bases: TGTGCCAGCAGCTTAGTTCTCCATAAGCCAAACCCCTACGAGCAGTACTTC.

This chain joins TRBV4-1 and TRBJ2-1; unclear D gene. The CDR3 totals 14 residues. Germline CDR1 MGHRA, CDR2 YSYEKL. Trimming removed 1 base from V and 2 bases from J, with 6 bases in between. CDR3 sequence reads: CASSQASTYNEQFF. The CDR3 DNA reads as TGCGCCAGCAGCCAAGCGTCAACCTACAATGAGCAGTTCTTC.

The genes are TRBV29-1 and TRBJ2-2; D is undetermined. CDR1 and CDR2 from the germline V gene are SQVTM and ANQGSEA. Trimming took 5 bases from V and 4 from J, leaving 8 bases between them. This CDR3 contains 12 residues. The CDR3 DNA reads TGCAGCGTTCAAGTGTCCACCGGGGAGCTGTTTTTT. Protein: CSVQVSTGELFF.

The chain employs TRBV19 and TRBJ1-4, with 8 bases fitting TRBD1. The CDR3 length is 15 residues. Germline CDR1 is LNHDA and CDR2 is SQIVND (reference sequence). V was clipped by 3 bases and J by 6 bases; unmatched bases: 6. The CDR3 DNA follows: TGTGCCAGTAGTATCTGGACAGGGCGCGATGAAAAACTGTTTTTT. Translating it yields CASSIWTGRDEKLFF. The full variable domain, completed using reference TRBV19 and TRBJ1-4, is DGGITQSPKYLFRKEGQNVTLSCEQNLNHDAMYWYRQDPGQGLRLIYYSQIVNDFQKGDIAEGYSVSREKKESFPLTVTSAQKNPTAFYLCASSIWTGRDEKLFFGSGTQLSVL.

CDR3 DNA: TGCGCCAGCAGCCAAAACTTCGGACAAGTTAAATCCTTGCTAGCCAAAAACATTCAGTACTTC. It yields the protein CASSQNFGQVKSLLAKNIQYF. The rearrangement links TRBV4-3 to TRBJ2-4, with TRBD1 as a possible D gene (5 bases). Trimming removed 2 bases from V and 0 bases from J, with 26 bases in between. CDR1 and CDR2 (germline): LGHNA, YSLEER. This CDR3 is built from 21 residues.

The V and J genes are TRBV27 and TRBJ2-1, with TRBD2 matching 10 bases. With 0 bases clipped from V and 8 bases from J, the junction kept 7 bases outside the gene matches. CDR1 MNHEY and CDR2 SMNVEV come from the germline V gene (reference sequence). The CDR3 length is 16 residues. The CDR3 loop is CASSLSWLAGEHEQFF. CDR3 nucleotide sequence: TGTGCCAGCAGTTTATCGTGGCTAGCGGGAGAACATGAGCAGTTCTTC.

CDR3 protein: CASSPWGEETQYF. The DNA for the CDR3 is TGTGCCAGCAGCCCTTGGGGAGAGGAGACCCAGTACTTC. J is TRBJ2-5 and V is TRBV7-9; D is possibly TRBD2 (5 bases). The germline V and J ends were trimmed by 5 bases and 5 bases, with 12 bases remaining between them. Per germline, CDR1 SEHNR and CDR2 FQNEAQ (reference sequence). The CDR3 consists of 13 residues.

This rearrangement joins TRBV6-5 to TRBJ2-2; TRBD1 might be the D (6 bases). V was clipped by 6 bases and J by 1 base, with 12 bases between them. The CDR3 length is 15 residues. Looked up from germline, CDR1 is MNHEY and CDR2 is SVGAGI. The DNA of the CDR3 is TGTGCCAGCAGATACCGGACAGAGAACACCGGGGAGCTGTTTTTT. Protein sequence: CASRYRTENTGELFF.

The V call is TRBV7-8, the J call TRBJ2-3; 9 nucleotides align to TRBD1. The CDR3 sequence is 16 residues long. Germline CDR1 and CDR2: SGHVS and FQNEAQ. The V and J ends lost 5 bases and 4 bases, in that order; junction bases with no gene match: 10. The CDR3 bases are TGTGCCAGCAGCCCCCTCCTGGGACAGGGCTCAGATACGCAGTATTTT. Protein sequence: CASSPLLGQGSDTQYF.

The chain links TRBV5-1 to TRBJ1-1; D is perhaps TRBD1 (6 bases). From germline, CDR1 is SGHRS and CDR2 YFSETQ. V was pared by 0 bases and J by 5 bases, with 20 bases between. The CDR3 runs 17 residues. DNA of the CDR3: TGCGCCAGCAGCTTGGAAGGGTGGGGGGCACCAGGGACTGAAGCTTTCTTT. Its translation: CASSLEGWGAPGTEAFF.

The chain is built from TRBV7-9 and TRBJ2-7; no definite D call. Trimming removed 4 bases from V and 1 base from J, with 5 bases in between. Germline CDR1 reads SEHNR; CDR2 reads FQNEAQ (reference sequence). The CDR3 totals 12 residues. The DNA of the CDR3 is TGTGCCAGCAGCTCCTTGTCCTACGAGCAGTACTTC. Residues: CASSSLSYEQYF.